This T cell receptor beta chain was captured in a study of T cell responses to AZD1222 COVID-19 vaccine. Some clones are missing from TCRdb's copy, which holds only in-frame ones; the method was immunoSEQ multiplex PCR. The repertoire consists of 100,000 to 150,000 clones, with approximately 92% occurring once and the leading ten covering around 1.1%. This clone is a singleton in its sample. Germline lookup yields CDR1 MDHEN and CDR2 SYDVKM. CDR3 length: 14 amino acids. V gave up 7 bases and J gave up 7 bases; unmatched junction bases: 8. The source was peripheral blood, collected 28 days after the second AZD1222 dose. The receptor was isolated from an adult who received the AZD1222 COVID-19 vaccine. The rearrangement joins TRBV28 to TRBJ2-1, with TRBD2 matching 9 bases. The CDR3 bases are TGTGCCAGCAAGTCAGCGGGAGGAACTAATGAGCAGTTCTTC. Translated: CASKSAGGTNEQFF.